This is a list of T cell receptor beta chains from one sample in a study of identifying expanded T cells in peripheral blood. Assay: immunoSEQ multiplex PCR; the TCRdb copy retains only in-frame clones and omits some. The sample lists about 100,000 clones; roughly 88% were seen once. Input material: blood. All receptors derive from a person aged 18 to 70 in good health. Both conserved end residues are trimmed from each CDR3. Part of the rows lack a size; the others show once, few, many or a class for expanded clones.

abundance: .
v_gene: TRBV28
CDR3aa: ASTLSVAIYNEQF

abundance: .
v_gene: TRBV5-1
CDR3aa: ASSPDRPANQETQY

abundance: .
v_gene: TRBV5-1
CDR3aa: ASSLAGNNEKLF

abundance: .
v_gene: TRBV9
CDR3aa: ASSVDGRPTNEKLF

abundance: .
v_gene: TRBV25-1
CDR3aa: ASSTLLGTDEKLF

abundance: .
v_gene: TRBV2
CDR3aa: ASSEGFGTQY

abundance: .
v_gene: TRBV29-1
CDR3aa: SVAGTGSPYEQY

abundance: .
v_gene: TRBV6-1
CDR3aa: ASSEVGGVWTEAF

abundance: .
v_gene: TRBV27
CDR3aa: ASSPGTPYEQY

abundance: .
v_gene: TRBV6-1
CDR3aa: ASIEQFSYEQY

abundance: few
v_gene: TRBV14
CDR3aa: ASSQEGPLH

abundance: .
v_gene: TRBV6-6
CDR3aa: ASSVYLRGDTYEQY

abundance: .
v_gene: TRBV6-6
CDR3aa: ASKLGQGISGYT

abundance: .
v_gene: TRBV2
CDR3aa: ASSEDRAGYT

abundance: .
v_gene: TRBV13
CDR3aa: ASSLRTGAGYEQY

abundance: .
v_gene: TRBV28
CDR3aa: ASSPRTSYSNQPQH

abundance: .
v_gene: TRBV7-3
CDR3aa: ASSSPSGRMADTQY

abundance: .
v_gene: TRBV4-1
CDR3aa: ASSQTSSGAHYEQY

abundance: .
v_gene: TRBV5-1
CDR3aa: ASSPGQNLRSGANVLT

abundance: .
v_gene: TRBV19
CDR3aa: ASSIGGITNEKLF

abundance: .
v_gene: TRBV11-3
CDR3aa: ASSLDGTGNTEAF

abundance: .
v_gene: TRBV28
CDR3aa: ASSDRNNQPQH

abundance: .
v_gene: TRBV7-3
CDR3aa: ASSSQVSPYTGELF

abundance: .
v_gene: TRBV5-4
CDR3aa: ASSLDPAGPDEQY

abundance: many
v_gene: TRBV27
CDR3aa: ASGGSGGNGQPQH

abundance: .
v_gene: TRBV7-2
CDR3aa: ASSMGGYSYNEQF

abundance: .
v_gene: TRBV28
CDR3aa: ASNPPGLLGEAF

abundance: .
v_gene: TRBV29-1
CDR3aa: SVRGQGNTIY

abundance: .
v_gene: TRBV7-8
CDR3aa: ASSPLRLAGADTQY

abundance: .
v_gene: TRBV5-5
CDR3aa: ASSLDFRSGYT

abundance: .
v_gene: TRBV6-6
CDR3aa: ASYLGANVLT

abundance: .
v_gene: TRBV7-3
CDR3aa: ASSFTGDPGANVLT

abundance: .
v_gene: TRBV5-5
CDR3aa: ASSSGTRGISYEQY

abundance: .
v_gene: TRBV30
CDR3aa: AWMDRVDEQY

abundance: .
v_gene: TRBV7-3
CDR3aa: ASHGGGDNEQF

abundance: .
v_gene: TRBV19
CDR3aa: ATRTGGAGRWGSTQY

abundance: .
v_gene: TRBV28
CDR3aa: ASNRGAYDQPQH

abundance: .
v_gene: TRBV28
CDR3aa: ASSPHRGGTGELF

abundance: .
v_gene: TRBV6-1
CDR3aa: ASSEEFGQSYGYT

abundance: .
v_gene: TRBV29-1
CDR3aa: SVDTSGGGTGELF

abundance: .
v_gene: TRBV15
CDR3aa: ATSTRTSGSLGELF

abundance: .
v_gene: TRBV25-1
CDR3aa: ASSDALADPLNEQF